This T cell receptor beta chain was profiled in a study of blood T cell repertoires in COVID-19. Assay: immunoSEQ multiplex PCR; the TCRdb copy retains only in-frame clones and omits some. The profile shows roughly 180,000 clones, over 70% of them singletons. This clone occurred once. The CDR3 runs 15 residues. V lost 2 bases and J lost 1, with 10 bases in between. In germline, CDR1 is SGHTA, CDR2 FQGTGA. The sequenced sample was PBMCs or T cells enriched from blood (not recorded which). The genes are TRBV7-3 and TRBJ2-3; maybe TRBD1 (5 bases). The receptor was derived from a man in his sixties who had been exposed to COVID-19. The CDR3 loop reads CASSLFPGRTDTQYF. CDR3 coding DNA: TGTGCCAGCAGCTTATTCCCAGGGCGCACAGATACGCAGTATTTT. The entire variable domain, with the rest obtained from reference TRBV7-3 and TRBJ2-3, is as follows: GAGVSQTPSNKVTEKGKYVELRCDPISGHTALYWYRQSLGQGPEFLIYFQGTGAADDSGLPNDRFFAVRPEGSVSTLKIQRTERGDSAVYLCASSLFPGRTDTQYFGPGTRLTVL.